A selection of T cell receptor beta chains follows, all from one sample in a study of siplizumab effects on memory and regulatory T cells. Sequenced by immunoSEQ multiplex PCR; TCRdb stores in-frame clones only, minus some. The sample lists roughly 100,000 clones; roughly 92% were seen once. Sequenced sample: CD4+ T cells sorted from blood. These receptors all stem from a human donor in good health. Each CDR3 is given with its conserved first and last residue. The D gene is left open where the match is weak. Clone size is given for some rows only: seen once, a few or many times, or a class if the clone is expanded.

.	.	TRBV7-3	TRBJ2-2	TGTGCCAGCAGCCAAATGGTGACCGGGGAGCTGTTTTTT	CASSQMVTGELFF
.	.	TRBV6-1	TRBJ1-5	TGTGCCAGCAGTAGCAATCAGCCCCAGCATTTT	CASSSNQPQHF
.	once	TRBV28	TRBJ1-1	TGTGCCAGCAGTTATGGAAGGGGAGGATGGGGAGCTTTCTTT	CASSYGRGGWGAFF
TRBD2	.	TRBV28	TRBJ2-1	TGTGCCAGCAGTTTATCTGGCGGGAGGGATGGCGCCGAGCAGTTCTTC	CASSLSGGRDGAEQFF
TRBD2	.	TRBV27	TRBJ2-1	TGTGCCAGCAGCCCCCGACGGGCGGGAGGAACCTACAATGAGCAGTTCTTC	CASSPRRAGGTYNEQFF
TRBD1	.	TRBV5-1	TRBJ2-5	TGCGCCAGCAGCTTGGCCCGGACAGGAGAGACCCAGTACTTC	CASSLARTGETQYF
.	.	TRBV28	TRBJ1-4	TGTGCCAGCAGTTTTAACCAACCTCTGACCGAAAAACTGTTTTTT	CASSFNQPLTEKLFF
.	.	TRBV7-8	TRBJ2-1	TGTGCCAGCAGCTCTCGACAGCTCAATGAGCAGTTCTTC	CASSSRQLNEQFF
.	.	TRBV29-1	TRBJ2-7	TGCAGCGTTGCGGCAGGCTCCATCTACGAGCAGTACTTC	CSVAAGSIYEQYF
TRBD1	.	TRBV2	TRBJ1-5	TGTGCCAGCAGCTCGCAGGGGGCAAGCAATCAGCCCCAGCATTTT	CASSSQGASNQPQHF
.	.	TRBV7-2	TRBJ2-7	TGTGCCAGCAGCGTAGGACCGTCGAGCTCCTACGAGCAGTACTTC	CASSVGPSSSYEQYF
.	.	TRBV30	TRBJ1-5	TGTGCCTGGAGTTTGTCAGCGTCAAATCAGCCCCAGCATTTT	CAWSLSASNQPQHF
.	.	TRBV5-4	TRBJ2-1	TGTGCCAGCAGCCCGCACTTTGGCGATGAGCAGTTCTTC	CASSPHFGDEQFF
.	once	TRBV5-1	TRBJ2-3	TGCGCCAGCAAAGCGGAGGTCCAATACACAGATACGCAGTATTTT	CASKAEVQYTDTQYF
.	.	TRBV30	TRBJ2-1	TGTGCCGCCAGCTCCTACAATGAGCAGTTCTTC	CAASSYNEQFF
.	.	TRBV18	TRBJ2-3	TGTGCCAGCTCACCGGACCCTGGGGATACGCAGTATTTT	CASSPDPGDTQYF
.	once	TRBV10-3	TRBJ1-2	TGTGCCATCAGTGAGGCGGAGTATGGCTACACCTTC	CAISEAEYGYTF
TRBD1	.	TRBV2	TRBJ1-1	TGTGCCAGCAGTTTCCTGACAGGGGAGACGGCTGAAGCTTTCTTT	CASSFLTGETAEAFF
.	.	TRBV19	TRBJ1-5	TGTGCCAGTAGTATAGATGGGGCAGGTAGCCTCCCCCAGCATTTT	CASSIDGAGSLPQHF
.	.	TRBV7-2	TRBJ1-1	TGTGCCAGCAGCTTGAGTGCAGCGACGAACACTGAAGCTTTCTTT	CASSLSAATNTEAFF
.	.	TRBV27	TRBJ1-4	TGTGCCAGCAGTCCGTCGACAGCCCTCCGATTTTTT	CASSPSTALRFF
.	.	TRBV28	TRBJ1-3	TGTGCCAGCACCCCCTCCCCGGTTGTAACCATATATTTT	CASTPSPVVTIYF
TRBD2	.	TRBV19	TRBJ2-1	TGTGCCAGTAGAAATACCGGGACTAGCGGGAGGTGGGGAGTTAGGAATGAGCAGTTCTTC	CASRNTGTSGRWGVRNEQFF
TRBD1	.	TRBV6-5	TRBJ2-7	TGTGCCAGCAGGATTAAGGCCACAGGGGTCTACGAGCAGTACTTC	CASRIKATGVYEQYF
TRBD1	.	TRBV7-3	TRBJ2-2	TGTGCCAGCAGCCGGTCCGGGACAGTGAACACCGGGGAGCTGTTTTTT	CASSRSGTVNTGELFF
.	once	TRBV5-1	TRBJ1-4	TGCGCCAGCAGTCACAACCGGGACATAGGCGAAAAACTGTTTTTT	CASSHNRDIGEKLFF
TRBD1	.	TRBV18	TRBJ1-5	TGTGCCAGCTCACCTGGGACAGGCTATAGCAATCAGCCCCAGCATTTT	CASSPGTGYSNQPQHF
.	.	TRBV6-6	TRBJ1-1	TGTGCCAGCAGTACCGTCGGGCCACAGAGTAGTGAAGCCTTCTTT	CASSTVGPQSSEAFF